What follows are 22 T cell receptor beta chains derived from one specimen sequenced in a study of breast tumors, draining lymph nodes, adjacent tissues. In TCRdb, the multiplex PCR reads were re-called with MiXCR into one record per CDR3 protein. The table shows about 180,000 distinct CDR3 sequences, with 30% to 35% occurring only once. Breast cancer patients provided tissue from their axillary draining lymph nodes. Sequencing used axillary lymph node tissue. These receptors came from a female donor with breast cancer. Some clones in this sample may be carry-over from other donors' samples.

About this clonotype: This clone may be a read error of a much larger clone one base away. CDR3 sequence: CARSPIRQGRETQYF. For the CDR3, the DNA is TGTGCCCGCTCACCCATTAGACAGGGGAGAGAGACCCAGTACTTC. The rearrangement links TRBV18 to TRBJ2-5; 8 nucleotides line up with TRBD1. The CDR3 is 15 residues long. Germline V gives CDR1 KGHSH, CDR2 LQKENI. Using reference TRBV18 and TRBJ2-5 for the parts outside the CDR3, the full variable domain is NAGVMQNPRHLVRRRGQEARLRCSPMKGHSHVYWYRQLPEEGLKFMVYLQKENIIDESGMPKERFSAEFPKEGPSILRIQQVVRGDSAAYFCARSPIRQGRETQYFGPGTRLLVL.

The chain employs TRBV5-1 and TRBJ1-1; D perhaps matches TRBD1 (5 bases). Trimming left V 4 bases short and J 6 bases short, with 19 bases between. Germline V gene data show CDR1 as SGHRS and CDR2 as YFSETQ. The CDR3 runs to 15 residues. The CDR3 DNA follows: TGCGCCAGCAGCGTGCAAGGGGAGGCCGACGCTGAAGCTTTCTTT. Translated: CASSVQGEADAEAFF.

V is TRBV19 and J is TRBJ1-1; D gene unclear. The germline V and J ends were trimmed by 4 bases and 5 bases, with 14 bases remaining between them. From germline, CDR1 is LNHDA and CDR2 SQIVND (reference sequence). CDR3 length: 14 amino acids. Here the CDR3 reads CASSRVGRGTEAFF. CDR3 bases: TGTGCCAGTAGTAGGGTGGGGAGAGGAACTGAAGCTTTCTTT.

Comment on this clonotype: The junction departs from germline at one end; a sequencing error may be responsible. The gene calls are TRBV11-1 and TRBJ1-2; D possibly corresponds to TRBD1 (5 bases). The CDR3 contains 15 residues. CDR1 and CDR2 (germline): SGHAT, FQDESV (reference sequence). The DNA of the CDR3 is TGTGCCAGCAGCCCAGGGACGGGAGCTAACTATGGCTACGCCTTC. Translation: CASSPGTGANYGYAF.

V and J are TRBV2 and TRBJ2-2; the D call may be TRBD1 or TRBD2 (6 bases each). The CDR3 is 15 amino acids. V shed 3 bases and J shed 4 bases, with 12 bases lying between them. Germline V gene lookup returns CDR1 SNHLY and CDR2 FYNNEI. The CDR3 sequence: CASSDVQGGTGELFF. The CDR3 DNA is TGTGCCAGCAGTGATGTACAGGGAGGCACCGGGGAGCTGTTTTTT.

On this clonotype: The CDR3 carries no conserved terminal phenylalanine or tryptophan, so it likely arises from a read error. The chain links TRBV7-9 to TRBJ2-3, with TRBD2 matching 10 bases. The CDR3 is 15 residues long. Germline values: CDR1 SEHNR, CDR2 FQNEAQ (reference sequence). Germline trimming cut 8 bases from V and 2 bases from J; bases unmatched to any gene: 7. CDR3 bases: TGTGCCAGCGCGGGGCTAGCGGGGGACACAGATACGCAGTATCTT. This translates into CASAGLAGDTDTQYL.

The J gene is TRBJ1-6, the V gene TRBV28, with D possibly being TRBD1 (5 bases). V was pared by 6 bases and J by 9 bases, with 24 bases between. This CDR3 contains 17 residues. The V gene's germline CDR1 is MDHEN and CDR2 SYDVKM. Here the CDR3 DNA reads TGTGCCAGCAGCTCTGAATGGAGAGGGGATTTGAGTTCACCCCTCCACTTT. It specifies CASSSEWRGDLSSPLHF.

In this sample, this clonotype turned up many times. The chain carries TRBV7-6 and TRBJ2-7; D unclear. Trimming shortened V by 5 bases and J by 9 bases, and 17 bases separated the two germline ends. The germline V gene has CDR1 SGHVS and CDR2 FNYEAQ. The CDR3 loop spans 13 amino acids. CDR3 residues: CASSPSGTLPQYF. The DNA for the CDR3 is TGTGCCAGCAGCCCGAGTGGTACCTTGCCGCAGTACTTC.

CDR3 bases: TGTGCCAGCAGTCCTCCCGACAGGAGCTCCTACGAGCAGTACTTC. Translation: CASSPPDRSSYEQYF. The gene calls are TRBV6-6 and TRBJ2-7; D might be TRBD1 (6 bases). Germline CDR1 MNHNY, CDR2 SVGAGI (reference sequence). Between the trimmed V and J ends, which lost 5 bases and 0 bases, there was a span of 14 bases. The CDR3 sequence is 15 residues long.

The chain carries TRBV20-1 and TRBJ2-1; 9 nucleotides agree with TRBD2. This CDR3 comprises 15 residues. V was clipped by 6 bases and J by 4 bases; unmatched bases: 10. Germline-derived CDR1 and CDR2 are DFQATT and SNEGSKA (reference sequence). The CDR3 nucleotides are TGCAGTGCCACAACCGGGACTAGCAGTTACAATGAGCAGTTCTTC. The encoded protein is CSATTGTSSYNEQFF.

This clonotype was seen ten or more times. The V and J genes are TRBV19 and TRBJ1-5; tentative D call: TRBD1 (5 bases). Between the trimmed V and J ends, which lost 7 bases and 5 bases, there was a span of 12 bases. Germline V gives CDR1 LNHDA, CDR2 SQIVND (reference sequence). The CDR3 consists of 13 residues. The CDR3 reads CASTLWGYQPQHF. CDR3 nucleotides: TGTGCCAGTACCCTCTGGGGGTATCAGCCCCAGCATTTT.

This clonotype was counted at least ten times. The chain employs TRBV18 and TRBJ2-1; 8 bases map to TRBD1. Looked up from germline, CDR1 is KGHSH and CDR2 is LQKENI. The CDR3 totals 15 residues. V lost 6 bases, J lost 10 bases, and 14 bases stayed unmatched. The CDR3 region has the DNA TGTGCCAGCTCCTCCAAAGGGACAGGTTTAAGAGAGCAGTTCTTC. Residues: CASSSKGTGLREQFF.

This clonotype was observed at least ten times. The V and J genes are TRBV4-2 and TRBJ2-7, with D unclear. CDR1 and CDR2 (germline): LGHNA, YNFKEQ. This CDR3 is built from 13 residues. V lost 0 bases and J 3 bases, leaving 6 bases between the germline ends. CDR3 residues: CASSQERSYEQYF. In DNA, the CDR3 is TGTGCCAGCAGCCAAGAGAGGAGCTACGAGCAGTACTTC.

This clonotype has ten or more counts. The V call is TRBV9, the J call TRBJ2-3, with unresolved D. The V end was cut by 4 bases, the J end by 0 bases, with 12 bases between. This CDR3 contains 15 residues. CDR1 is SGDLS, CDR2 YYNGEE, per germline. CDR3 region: CASSISGTSTDTQYF. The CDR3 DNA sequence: TGTGCCAGCAGCATATCCGGCACTAGCACAGATACGCAGTATTTT.

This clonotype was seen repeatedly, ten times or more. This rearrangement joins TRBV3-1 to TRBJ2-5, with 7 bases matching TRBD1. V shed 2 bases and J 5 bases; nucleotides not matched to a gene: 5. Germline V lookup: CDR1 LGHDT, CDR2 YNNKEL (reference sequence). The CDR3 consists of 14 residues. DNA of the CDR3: TGTGCCAGCAGCCAAATAACAGGGGCTGAGACCCAGTACTTC. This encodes CASSQITGAETQYF.

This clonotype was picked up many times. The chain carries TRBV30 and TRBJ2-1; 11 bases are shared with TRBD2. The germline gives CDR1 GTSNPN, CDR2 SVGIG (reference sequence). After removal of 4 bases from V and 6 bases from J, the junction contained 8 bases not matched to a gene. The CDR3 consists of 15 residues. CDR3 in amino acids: CAWNLAGGRVNEQFF. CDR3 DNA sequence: TGTGCCTGGAACTTAGCGGGAGGGCGCGTCAATGAGCAGTTCTTC. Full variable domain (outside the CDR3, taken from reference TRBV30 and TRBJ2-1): SQTIHQWPATLVQPVGSPLSLECTVEGTSNPNLYWYRQAAGRGLQLLFYSVGIGQISSEVPQNLSASRPQDRQFILSSKKLLLSDSGFYLCAWNLAGGRVNEQFFGPGTRLTVL.

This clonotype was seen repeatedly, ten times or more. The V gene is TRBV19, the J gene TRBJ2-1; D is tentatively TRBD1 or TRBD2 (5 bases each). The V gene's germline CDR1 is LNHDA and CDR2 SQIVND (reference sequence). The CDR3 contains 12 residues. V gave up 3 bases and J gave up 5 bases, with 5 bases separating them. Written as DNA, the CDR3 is TGTGCCAGTAGTATGGGGGACAATGAGCAGTTCTTC. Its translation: CASSMGDNEQFF.

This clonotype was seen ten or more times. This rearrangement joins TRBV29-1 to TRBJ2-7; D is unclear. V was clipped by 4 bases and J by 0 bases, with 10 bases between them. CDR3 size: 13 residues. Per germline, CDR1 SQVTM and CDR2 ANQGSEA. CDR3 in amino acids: CSVVQDLSYEQYF. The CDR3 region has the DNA TGCAGCGTTGTCCAGGACCTCTCCTACGAGCAGTACTTC.

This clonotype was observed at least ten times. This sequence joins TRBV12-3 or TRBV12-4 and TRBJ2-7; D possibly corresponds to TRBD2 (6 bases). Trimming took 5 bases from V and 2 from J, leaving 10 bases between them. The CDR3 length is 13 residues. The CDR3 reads CASSRGTTYEQYF. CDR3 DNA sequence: TGTGCCAGCAGTCGGGGGACCACCTACGAGCAGTACTTC.

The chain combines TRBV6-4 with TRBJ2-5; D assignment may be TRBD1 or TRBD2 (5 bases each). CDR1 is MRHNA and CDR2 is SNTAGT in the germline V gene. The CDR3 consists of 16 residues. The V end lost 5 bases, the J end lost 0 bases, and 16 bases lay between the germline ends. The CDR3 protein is CASSIGTMGYQETQYF. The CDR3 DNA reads TGTGCCAGCAGTATTGGGACGATGGGGTACCAAGAGACCCAGTACTTC.

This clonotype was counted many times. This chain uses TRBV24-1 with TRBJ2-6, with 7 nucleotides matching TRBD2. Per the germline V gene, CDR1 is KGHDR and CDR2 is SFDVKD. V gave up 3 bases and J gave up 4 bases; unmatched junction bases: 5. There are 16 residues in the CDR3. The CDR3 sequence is CATSDGRGSGANVLTF. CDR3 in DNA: TGTGCCACCAGTGATGGGCGGGGGTCCGGGGCCAACGTCCTGACTTTC.

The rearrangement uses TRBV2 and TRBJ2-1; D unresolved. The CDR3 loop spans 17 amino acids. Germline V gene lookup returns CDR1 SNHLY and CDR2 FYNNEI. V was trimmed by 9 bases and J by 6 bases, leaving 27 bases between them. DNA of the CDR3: TGTGCCAGTCTGCCGTCCGACATACGGAACAGCCTCAATGAGCAGTTCTTC. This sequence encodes CASLPSDIRNSLNEQFF.